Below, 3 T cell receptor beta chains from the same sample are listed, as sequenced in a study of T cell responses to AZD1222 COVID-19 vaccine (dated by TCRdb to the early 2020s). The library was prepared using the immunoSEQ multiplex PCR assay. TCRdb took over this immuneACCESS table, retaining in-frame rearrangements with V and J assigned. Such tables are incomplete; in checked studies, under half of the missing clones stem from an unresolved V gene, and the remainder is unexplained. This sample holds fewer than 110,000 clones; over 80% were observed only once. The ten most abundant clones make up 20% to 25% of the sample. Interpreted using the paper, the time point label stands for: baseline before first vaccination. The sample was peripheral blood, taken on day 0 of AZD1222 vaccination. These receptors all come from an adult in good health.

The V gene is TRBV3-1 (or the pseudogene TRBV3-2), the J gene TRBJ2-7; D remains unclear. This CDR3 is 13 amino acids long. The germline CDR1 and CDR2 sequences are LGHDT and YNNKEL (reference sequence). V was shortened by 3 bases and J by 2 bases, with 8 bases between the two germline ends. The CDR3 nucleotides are TGTGCCAGCAGCCAGGCCCTAACCTACGAGCAGTACTTC. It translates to CASSQALTYEQYF.

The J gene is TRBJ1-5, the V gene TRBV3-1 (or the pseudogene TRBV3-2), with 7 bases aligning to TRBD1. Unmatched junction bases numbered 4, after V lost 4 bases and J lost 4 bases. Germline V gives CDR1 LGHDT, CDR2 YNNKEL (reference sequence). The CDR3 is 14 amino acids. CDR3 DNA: TGTGCCAGCAGCCGAGGACAGGTTAATCAGCCCCAGCATTTT. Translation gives CASSRGQVNQPQHF.

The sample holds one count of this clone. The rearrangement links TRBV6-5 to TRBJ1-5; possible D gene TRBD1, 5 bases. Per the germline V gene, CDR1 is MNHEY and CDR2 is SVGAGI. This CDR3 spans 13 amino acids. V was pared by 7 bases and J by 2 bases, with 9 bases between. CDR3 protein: CASTGGGNQPQHF. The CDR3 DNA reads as TGTGCCAGCACGGGGGGAGGCAATCAGCCCCAGCATTTT.